This is a list of T cell receptor beta chains from one sample in a study of cytomegalovirus exposure and HLA in healthy donors. TCRdb's copy holds only in-frame clones and misses some; the assay was immunoSEQ multiplex PCR. The table records about 140,000 clones, approximately 84% of them present only once. Sequencing used PBMCs. The receptors were gathered from a woman in her 40s in good health and CMV-seronegative. Each CDR3 is given with its conserved first and last residue. A D gene is named only where the DNA matches it firmly. Clone size is shown for a subset of rows, as once, few, many or a class of expanded clone.

>TRBV9|TRBD1|TRBJ2-3|-
TGTGCCAGCAGCCAGGGGACAGGGAGAACAGATACGCAGTATTTT
CASSQGTGRTDTQYF
>TRBV28|-|TRBJ1-1|once
TGTGCCAGCATTACCCGGGGGAAAACTGAAGCTTTCTTT
CASITRGKTEAFF
>TRBV18|TRBD2|TRBJ2-7|-
TGTGCCAGCTCACCCCTGAGGGCGGGGGGCCAGTACTTC
CASSPLRAGGQYF
>TRBV28|-|TRBJ1-2|-
TGTGCCAGCAGTTCAGTGGCAGGAAATGGCTACACCTTC
CASSSVAGNGYTF
>TRBV7-3|-|TRBJ2-3|-
TGTGCCAGCAGCTTAAATCGGGGAGTTGGCACAGATACGCAGTATTTT
CASSLNRGVGTDTQYF
>TRBV7-3|-|TRBJ1-2|-
TGTGCCAGCAGCTCCGATGGGGGGGGAAACTATGGCTACACCTTC
CASSSDGGGNYGYTF
>TRBV7-9|-|TRBJ1-5|-
TGTGCCAGCAGCTCGAAATATTTTCAGGGGAGTCAGCCCCAGCATTTT
CASSSKYFQGSQPQHF
>TRBV12-2|-|TRBJ2-7|once
TGTGCAAGTCGCTTAGAGACTAGCGGGAGTCCCCACGAGCAGTACTTC
CASRLETSGSPHEQYF
>TRBV4-3|TRBD1|TRBJ1-1|-
TGCGCCAGCAGCCAAGATTGGTACAGGGGGGCCGACACTGAAGCTTTCTTT
CASSQDWYRGADTEAFF
>TRBV14|-|TRBJ1-1|-
TGTGCCAGCAGCCAAGCCCAGGGGCGGTGGACTGAAGCTTTCTTT
CASSQAQGRWTEAFF
>TRBV30|-|TRBJ2-1|-
TGTGCCTGGATGCCCCCAGAAGTCGATGAGCAGTTCTTC
CAWMPPEVDEQFF
>TRBV2|TRBD2|TRBJ2-7|-
TGTGCCAGCAGTGAGCTATGGACTAGCGACCACGAGCAGTACTTC
CASSELWTSDHEQYF
>TRBV10-1|-|TRBJ2-7|-
TGCGCCAGCACCCCGCTGGCGGGAAGCTACGAGCAGTACTTC
CASTPLAGSYEQYF
>TRBV5-6|TRBD1|TRBJ2-2|-
TGTGCCAGCAGCTACCGGGACAGCACCGGGGAGCTGTTTTTT
CASSYRDSTGELFF
>TRBV6-1|-|TRBJ2-7|-
TGTGCCAGCAGCAGCGCATTCTCCTACGAGCAGTACTTC
CASSSAFSYEQYF
>TRBV27|TRBD2|TRBJ2-5|-
TGTGCCAGCAGCTTTTTAGCGGGAGGAATAGAGACCCAGTACTTC
CASSFLAGGIETQYF
>TRBV19|TRBD2|TRBJ2-1|few
TGTGCCAGTAGTGGAGCGGGAGTTCTTTTCAATGAGCAGTTCTTC
CASSGAGVLFNEQFF
>TRBV4-1|TRBD1|TRBJ2-1|-
TGCGCCAGCAGCTTCAGGGGGACAGGGGGGAATGAGCAGTTCTTC
CASSFRGTGGNEQFF
>TRBV13|-|TRBJ2-1|-
TGTGCCAGCAGCCTCTCTGCTCGCGCGGGATTAGGCAATGAGCAGTTCTTC
CASSLSARAGLGNEQFF
>TRBV5-1|-|TRBJ2-7|-
TGCGCCAGCAGCTTGACGGTGCCCTACGAGCAGTACTTC
CASSLTVPYEQYF
>TRBV21-1|-|TRBJ1-4|few
TGTGCCAGCAGCTCCCCGGGACAGGGGGGTGAAAAACTGTTTTTT
CASSSPGQGGEKLFF
>TRBV12-5|-|TRBJ2-5|-
TGTGCTAGTGGTTTGGTAGTCGGCCCGGAGCGGCCTCACCAAGAGACCCAGTACTTC
CASGLVVGPERPHQETQYF
>TRBV19|-|TRBJ1-3|-
TGTGCCAGTCTTAGTACGTCAGGGTCGGAATGGAACACCATATATTTT
CASLSTSGSEWNTIYF
>TRBV25-1|-|TRBJ2-6|few
TGTGCCAGCAGTGCCAACCCCTGGAGGTTCGATGGGGCCAACGTCCTGACTTTC
CASSANPWRFDGANVLTF
>TRBV7-9|-|TRBJ1-5|-
TGTGCCAGCAGCTTAGCTGGGGGCGACCAGCCCCAGCATTTT
CASSLAGGDQPQHF
>TRBV28|TRBD2|TRBJ2-7|-
TGTGCCAGCAGTTTCGGGAGGGGAGCCTACGAGCAGTACTTC
CASSFGRGAYEQYF
>TRBV2|TRBD2|TRBJ2-3|-
TGTGCCAGCAGTCCTGAACTAGCGGGAGTTGGTACGCAGTATTTT
CASSPELAGVGTQYF
>TRBV7-3|TRBD2|TRBJ2-3|-
TGTGCCAGCAGCGCCGGGACTAGCGGGACTAGCACAGATACGCAGTATTTT
CASSAGTSGTSTDTQYF
>TRBV28|-|TRBJ2-7|-
TGTGCCAGCAGGCAGGTATGGTCATTGGAGCAGTACTTC
CASRQVWSLEQYF
>TRBV28|TRBD2|TRBJ2-5|-
TGTGCCAGCAGACTAACCCTAGCGGGAGCGGAGACCCAGTACTTC
CASRLTLAGAETQYF
>TRBV5-1|TRBD2|TRBJ2-5|-
TGCGCCAGCAGCCTGGGACTACTTAAAGAGACCCAGTACTTC
CASSLGLLKETQYF
>TRBV29-1|TRBD1|TRBJ1-2|-
TGCAGCGTCCCCAGGGGGTACTATGGCTACACCTTC
CSVPRGYYGYTF
>TRBV28|TRBD1|TRBJ2-7|-
TGTGCCACACACAGGGGATTGGGAGAGCAGTACTTC
CATHRGLGEQYF
>TRBV6-6|-|TRBJ1-2|-
TGTGCCAGTCAGGGTCTTGGAAATGGCTACGCCTTC
CASQGLGNGYAF
>TRBV29-1|-|TRBJ1-1|once
TGCAGCGTTGGGGGGCTGGTGGGCACTGAAGCTTTCTTT
CSVGGLVGTEAFF
>TRBV30|-|TRBJ2-1|-
TGTGCCTGGAACGGCGGCTACAATGAGCAGTTCTTC
CAWNGGYNEQFF
>TRBV7-2|TRBD2|TRBJ2-1|-
TGTGCCAGCAGCTTAAACGGGAGGTCCTACAATGAGCAGTTCTTC
CASSLNGRSYNEQFF
>TRBV5-1|-|TRBJ2-5|-
TGCGCCAGCAGCCCTACGTCGGGCCAAGAGACCCAGTACTTC
CASSPTSGQETQYF
>TRBV10-3|TRBD1|TRBJ1-1|few
TGTGCCATCAGTCGGGACAGGGGTTCAGGGTACACTGAAGCTTTCTTT
CAISRDRGSGYTEAFF
>TRBV9|TRBD2|TRBJ2-1|-
TGTGCCAGCAGCGGGACCGGGACTAGCGGGAGGTTATCAAATAATGAGCAGTTCTTC
CASSGTGTSGRLSNNEQFF
>TRBV7-9|-|TRBJ2-2|-
TGTGCCAGCAGCTCAACGCGACAGGCGAGTACCGGGGAGCTGTTTTTT
CASSSTRQASTGELFF
>TRBV7-2|-|TRBJ2-1|-
TGTGCCAGCGGCTCCGCGAACCATGAGCAGTTCTTC
CASGSANHEQFF
>TRBV7-3|-|TRBJ2-1|-
TGTGCCAGCAGCCCGGGGGGCCTTCTGAATGAGCAGTTCTTC
CASSPGGLLNEQFF
>TRBV9|-|TRBJ2-5|few
TGTGCCAGCAGCGCCCAAACCGGGGAGGCCCAGTACTTC
CASSAQTGEAQYF
>TRBV7-6|TRBD1|TRBJ1-1|-
TGTGCCAGCAGACAGACAGGGGGGAAGAACACTGAAGCTTTCTTT
CASRQTGGKNTEAFF
>TRBV10-3|TRBD1|TRBJ2-7|-
TGTGCCATCAGTCCGGGACAGGGGGACTACGGGCAGTACTTC
CAISPGQGDYGQYF
>TRBV6-1|TRBD1|TRBJ1-3|-
TGTGCCAGCAGTGGGGACAGAGGAAACACCATATATTTT
CASSGDRGNTIYF
>TRBV5-4|-|TRBJ2-3|-
TGTGCCAGCAGGTCCGGATCTCAGGGTACGCAGTATTTT
CASRSGSQGTQYF
>TRBV5-1|TRBD1|TRBJ1-4|-
TGCGCCAGCAGCCTCACGACAGGGGTGGGTGAAAAACTGTTTTTT
CASSLTTGVGEKLFF
>TRBV19|-|TRBJ2-2|-
TGTGCCAGTCGAACCGCGGGACTCTCCACCGGGGAGCTGTTTTTT
CASRTAGLSTGELFF
>TRBV28|TRBD2|TRBJ2-1|once
TGTGCCAGCAGTTTTATAGCGGGTGACAATGAGCAGTTCTTC
CASSFIAGDNEQFF
>TRBV2|TRBD2|TRBJ2-2|-
TGTGCCAGCAGGCGGGTTAGCGGGAGGGCCGGGGAGCTGTTTTTT
CASRRVSGRAGELFF
>TRBV13|-|TRBJ1-1|-
TGTGCCAGCGTCAGGGGCACTGAAGCTTTCTTT
CASVRGTEAFF
>TRBV10-1|TRBD2|TRBJ2-3|once
TGCGCCTGGGTCGATACTAGCGCCTTCCTTCGATTCACAGATACGCAGTATTTT
CAWVDTSAFLRFTDTQYF
>TRBV11-2|TRBD2|TRBJ2-2|-
TGTGCCAGCAGCTTTCCGACTAGCGGGAGAGAAGACACCGGGGAGCTGTTTTTT
CASSFPTSGREDTGELFF
>TRBV4-3|TRBD2|TRBJ2-7|-
TGCGCCAGCAGCCAAGATAGCGGGAGGCTCTCCTACGAGCAGTACTTC
CASSQDSGRLSYEQYF
>TRBV27|-|TRBJ2-7|-
TGTGCCAGCAGTTTAGCAGATAAATACGAGCAGTACTTC
CASSLADKYEQYF
>TRBV25-1|-|TRBJ2-7|-
TGTGCCACCGAGGGAAGGGGGGGCTACGAGCAGTACTTC
CATEGRGGYEQYF
>TRBV15|-|TRBJ2-1|few
TGTGCCACCAGCAGAGAGGCTTACAGCTCCTACAATGAGCAGTTCTTC
CATSREAYSSYNEQFF
>TRBV28|-|TRBJ2-7|-
TGTGCCAGCAGTCCACCAACAGACCCGACCTACGAGCAGTACTTC
CASSPPTDPTYEQYF